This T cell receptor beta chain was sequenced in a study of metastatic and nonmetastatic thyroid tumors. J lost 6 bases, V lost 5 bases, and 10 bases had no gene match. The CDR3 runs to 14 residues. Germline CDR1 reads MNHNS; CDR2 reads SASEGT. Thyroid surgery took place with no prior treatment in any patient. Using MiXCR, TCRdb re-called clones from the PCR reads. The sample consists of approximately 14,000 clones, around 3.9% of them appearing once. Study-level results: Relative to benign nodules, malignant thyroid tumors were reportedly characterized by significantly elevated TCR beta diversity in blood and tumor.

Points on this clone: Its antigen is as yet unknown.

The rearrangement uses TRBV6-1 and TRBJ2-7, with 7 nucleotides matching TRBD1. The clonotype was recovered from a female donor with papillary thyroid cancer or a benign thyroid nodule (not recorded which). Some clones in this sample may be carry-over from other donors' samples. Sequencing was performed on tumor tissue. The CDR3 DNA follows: TGTGCCAGCAGTCCACGAAGAGGACAGGCCGAGCAGTACTTC. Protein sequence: CASSPRRGQAEQYF.